Each of the 30 T cell receptor beta chains below was sequenced from the same sample in a study of blood T cell repertoires in COVID-19. The data were produced by immunoSEQ multiplex PCR, yet TCRdb's version contains in-frame clones alone and is incomplete. The sample lists roughly 290,000 clones, roughly 85% occurring once. What was sequenced was PBMCs or T cells enriched from blood (not recorded which). The receptors were sampled from a woman aged 40 to 49 who had recovered from COVID-19.

The chain links TRBV28 to TRBJ1-4, with TRBD1 identical over 8 bases. The CDR3 has 13 residues. V was pared by 6 bases and J by 5 bases, with 2 bases of the junction left unmatched. Germline V gene lookup returns CDR1 MDHEN and CDR2 SYDVKM. CDR3 in amino acids: CASRTGVNEKLFF. CDR3 DNA sequence: TGTGCCAGCAGGACAGGGGTGAATGAAAAACTGTTTTTT.

This chain joins TRBV4-1 and TRBJ1-2; 9 bases are shared with TRBD1. The germline V gene has CDR1 MGHRA and CDR2 YSYEKL. The CDR3 spans 19 residues. Trimming removed 0 bases from V and 6 bases from J; junction bases left unmatched: 17. The CDR3 protein is CASSQDQYYRDRVYHGYTF. The CDR3 bases are TGCGCCAGCAGCCAAGATCAGTACTATAGGGACAGGGTATACCATGGCTACACCTTC.

The chain links TRBV28 to TRBJ1-5, with a weak D call TRBD1 (5 bases). CDR1 and CDR2 from the germline V gene are MDHEN and SYDVKM. The V end lost 6 bases, the J end lost 4 bases, and 10 bases lay between the germline ends. This CDR3 is built from 13 residues. This CDR3 reads CASRTAGNQPQHF. CDR3 coding DNA: TGTGCCAGCAGGACTGCAGGGAATCAGCCCCAGCATTTT.

The chain joins TRBV7-2 to TRBJ1-5; tentative D call: TRBD1 (5 bases). Germline CDR1 SGHTA, CDR2 FQGNSA. The CDR3 runs 14 residues. Trimming took off 1 base at V and 1 base at J, with 5 bases between the two ends. The CDR3 loop is CASSLEGSNQPQHF. The CDR3 DNA reads TGTGCCAGCAGCTTAGAGGGGAGCAATCAGCCCCAGCATTTT.

V and J are TRBV3-1 (or the pseudogene TRBV3-2) and TRBJ1-2; D ambiguous. The germline gives CDR1 LGHDT, CDR2 YNNKEL (reference sequence). Trimming cost V 7 bases and J 4 bases, with 16 bases left between them. The CDR3 is made up of 14 amino acids. Here the CDR3 DNA reads TGTGCCAGCATGGGGTCCCAGGACTCCTATGGCTACACCTTC. It yields the protein CASMGSQDSYGYTF.

The V gene is TRBV5-1, the J gene TRBJ2-2; 11 positions match TRBD2. V dropped 9 bases and J dropped 7; count of bases not matched to a gene: 11. The CDR3 consists of 15 residues. The germline CDR1 and CDR2 sequences are SGHRS and YFSETQ. The CDR3 coding sequence is TGCGCCACCCAAGGGCTAGCGGGAGGTGTCGGGGAGCTGTTTTTT. Protein product: CATQGLAGGVGELFF.

A few counts support this clone. V and J are TRBV7-3 and TRBJ2-7; TRBD2 matches at 8 bases. Looked up from germline, CDR1 is SGHTA and CDR2 is FQGTGA. V lost 5 bases to trimming and J lost 2 bases; unmatched junction nucleotides: 5. The CDR3 extends over 14 amino acids. The CDR3 here is CASSPGSGTYEQYF. The CDR3 DNA reads TGTGCCAGCAGCCCAGGTAGCGGGACCTACGAGCAGTACTTC. The full variable domain, with the rest looked up from reference TRBV7-3 and TRBJ2-7, is GAGVSQTPSNKVTEKGKYVELRCDPISGHTALYWYRQSLGQGPEFLIYFQGTGAADDSGLPNDRFFAVRPEGSVSTLKIQRTERGDSAVYLCASSPGSGTYEQYFGPGTRLTVT.

Only a few counts were recorded for this clone. The gene calls are TRBV20-1 and TRBJ2-5; 8 nucleotides line up with TRBD2. This CDR3 spans 14 amino acids. The ends lost 3 bases at V and 3 bases at J; junction bases unmatched: 6. Germline loops: CDR1 DFQATT, CDR2 SNEGSKA (reference sequence). The CDR3 loop is CSASSRTSKETQYF. In nucleotides, the CDR3 is TGCAGTGCTAGTTCCCGGACTAGCAAAGAGACCCAGTACTTC.

This rearrangement joins TRBV6-2 or TRBV6-3 to TRBJ2-5; the match to TRBD1 covers 8 bases. Trimming cost V 4 bases and J 2 bases; bases outside gene matches: 6. Per germline, CDR1 MNHEY and CDR2 SVGEGT. The CDR3 totals 15 residues. The CDR3 coding sequence is TGTGCCAGCAGTTTCAGGGGGCCGGATCAAGAGACCCAGTACTTC. This sequence encodes CASSFRGPDQETQYF.

V gene TRBV20-1 combines with J gene TRBJ2-7; D perhaps matches TRBD1 (5 bases). Germline assignment: CDR1 DFQATT and CDR2 SNEGSKA (reference sequence). V was shortened by 5 bases and J by 4 bases, with 6 bases between the two germline ends. CDR3 length: 10 residues. The CDR3 spells CSAQGYEQYF. As DNA, the CDR3 is TGCAGTGCTCAGGGATACGAGCAGTACTTC.

The chain is built from TRBV9 and TRBJ1-6, with 7 bases fitting TRBD1. This CDR3 spans 14 amino acids. V lost 6 bases to trimming and J lost 10 bases; unmatched junction nucleotides: 10. The V gene's germline CDR1 is SGDLS and CDR2 YYNGEE. CDR3 in DNA: TGTGCCAGCAACCGACAGGGTTTAGTCTCACCCCTCCACTTT. The encoded protein is CASNRQGLVSPLHF.

The V and J genes are TRBV21-1 and TRBJ2-7; no DNA check was done on the table's D call, TRBD2. TRBV21-1 is noted as a pseudogene. CDR3 size: 15 residues. CDR3 protein: CANSEGNLSSYEQYF. The CDR3, as DNA: TGTGCCAACTCAGAGGGTAATCTGAGCTCCTACGAGCAGTACTTC.

The chain employs TRBV11-3 and TRBJ2-7; TRBD2 might be the D (6 bases). This CDR3 has 14 amino acids. Germline V lookup: CDR1 SGHNT, CDR2 YENEEA. Trimming shortened V by 3 bases and J by 1 base, and 10 bases separated the two germline ends. CDR3 in amino acids: CASSLGGDSYEQYF. The DNA of the CDR3 is TGTGCCAGCAGCTTGGGAGGAGATTCCTACGAGCAGTACTTC.

This chain's CDR3 is CASSGTSGSLKYNEQFF. The DNA of the CDR3 is TGTGCCAGCAGCGGGACTAGCGGGAGTCTGAAGTACAATGAGCAGTTCTTC. The rearrangement links TRBV9 to TRBJ2-1, with TRBD2 matching over 13 bases. Germline loops: CDR1 SGDLS, CDR2 YYNGEE. V was pared by 3 bases and J by 4 bases, with 7 bases of the junction left unmatched. This CDR3 has 17 residues.

The chain is built from TRBV7-2 and TRBJ2-7; TRBD2 matches at 13 bases. V trimming: 5 bases; J trimming: 4 bases; junction bases outside the gene matches: 5. This CDR3 has 15 residues. Germline CDR1 SGHTA, CDR2 FQGNSA. DNA of the CDR3: TGTGCCAGCAGCCAGACTAGCGGGAGGTATTACGAGCAGTACTTC. Amino acids: CASSQTSGRYYEQYF.

The chain is built from TRBV7-2 and TRBJ2-3; D might be TRBD2 (5 bases). Trimming pared 5 bases from V and 2 bases from J, leaving 14 bases between. This CDR3 is built from 15 residues. The germline gives CDR1 SGHTA, CDR2 FQGNSA. CDR3 region: CASSRDYLSTDTQYF. The CDR3 DNA reads as TGTGCCAGCAGCCGCGACTACCTTTCCACAGATACGCAGTATTTT.

This clone is a singleton in its sample. V and J are TRBV7-2 and TRBJ2-3; a possible D gene is TRBD2 (6 bases). V lost 6 bases and J 1 base, leaving 23 bases between the germline ends. This CDR3 is 18 amino acids long. Germline values: CDR1 SGHTA, CDR2 FQGNSA. CDR3 nucleotides: TGTGCCAGCAGTTCTTCTCTGCGGGACGCCCCCCGCACAGATACGCAGTATTTT. Translation: CASSSSLRDAPRTDTQYF. The complete variable domain, with remaining parts taken from reference TRBV7-2 and TRBJ2-3, reads GAGVSQSPSNKVTEKGKDVELRCDPISGHTALYWYRQSLGQGLEFLIYFQGNSAPDKSGLPSDRFSAERTGGSVSTLTIQRTQQEDSAVYLCASSSSLRDAPRTDTQYFGPGTRLTVL.

J is TRBJ2-1 and V is TRBV24-1; possible D gene TRBD1, 5 bases. Germline V lookup: CDR1 KGHDR, CDR2 SFDVKD. The CDR3 has 14 amino acids. Trimming took 3 bases from V and 9 from J, leaving 14 bases between them. CDR3 region: CATSDGAVVGEQFF. CDR3 nucleotide sequence: TGTGCCACCAGTGATGGGGCGGTCGTCGGTGAGCAGTTCTTC.

The V and J genes are TRBV28 and TRBJ1-2; D uncertain. CDR1 and CDR2 (germline): MDHEN, SYDVKM. V dropped 5 bases and J dropped 2 bases, with 3 bases sitting between them. The CDR3 is made up of 11 amino acids. CDR3 amino acids: CASSQNYGYTF. CDR3 nucleotide sequence: TGTGCCAGCAGTCAGAACTATGGCTACACCTTC.

The CDR3, as DNA: TGCAGCGTTGCCCCCTCGGGACACTTGAACACTGAAGCTTTCTTT. Residues: CSVAPSGHLNTEAFF. The V and J genes are TRBV29-1 and TRBJ1-1; tentative D call: TRBD1 (6 bases). The V end lost 4 bases, the J end lost 0 bases, and 15 bases lay between the germline ends. The CDR3 is 15 residues long. Per the germline V gene, CDR1 is SQVTM and CDR2 is ANQGSEA.

The V gene is TRBV7-2, the J gene TRBJ2-5; possible D gene TRBD1, 6 bases. The V end was cut by 2 bases, the J end by 5 bases, with 15 bases between. Germline V gives CDR1 SGHTA, CDR2 FQGNSA. The CDR3 sequence is 15 residues long. CDR3 in DNA: TGTGCCAGCAGCTTAAACGGCAGGGGCCCTGAGACCCAGTACTTC. It codes for CASSLNGRGPETQYF. The full variable domain, rest sourced from reference TRBV7-2 and TRBJ2-5, is GAGVSQSPSNKVTEKGKDVELRCDPISGHTALYWYRQSLGQGLEFLIYFQGNSAPDKSGLPSDRFSAERTGGSVSTLTIQRTQQEDSAVYLCASSLNGRGPETQYFGPGTRLLVL.

Notes on this clone: Germline and junction disagree at one end, which may indicate a read error. The J gene is TRBJ2-5, the V gene TRBV7-7; the match to TRBD1 covers 10 bases. The CDR3 runs to 20 residues. Germline V gene lookup returns CDR1 SSHAT and CDR2 FNYEAQ (reference sequence). In DNA, the CDR3 is TGTGCTAGCAGCTTAGAACCTACCCCGAGGGACAGGGGCCCTCAAGAGACCCAGTACTTC. Amino acid sequence: CASSLEPTPRDRGPQETQYF.

The chain recombines TRBV7-8 with TRBJ1-5; 9 bases align to TRBD1. Germline-derived CDR1 and CDR2 are SGHVS and FQNEAQ. The CDR3 is made up of 17 amino acids. With V trimmed by 11 bases and J by 4 bases, 18 bases remained unmatched. CDR3 residues: CALPSHRDRARNQPQHF. CDR3 DNA: TGTGCCCTGCCTTCCCACAGGGACAGGGCGAGGAATCAGCCCCAGCATTTT.

The chain couples TRBV7-9 to TRBJ2-5; tentative D call: TRBD2 (6 bases). This CDR3 contains 15 residues. Germline V CDR1 and CDR2: SEHNR, FQNEAQ (reference sequence). V was pared by 1 base and J by 2 bases, with 11 bases between. In nucleotides, the CDR3 is TGTGCCAGCAGCTTAGAGGGGACTGCACAAGAGACCCAGTACTTC. Its translation is CASSLEGTAQETQYF.

This chain uses TRBV15 with TRBJ1-4; 10 nucleotides line up with TRBD1. The CDR3 extends over 19 amino acids. V lost 0 bases to trimming and J lost 1 base; unmatched junction nucleotides: 8. Germline V lookup: CDR1 LNHNV, CDR2 YYDKDF (reference sequence). CDR3 loop: CATSRDPRQGARTNEKLFF. CDR3 nucleotide sequence: TGTGCCACCAGCAGAGATCCCCGACAGGGGGCGAGAACTAATGAAAAACTGTTTTTT.

Only a few counts were recorded for this clone. The gene calls are TRBV7-2 and TRBJ2-3, with 7 bases matching TRBD2. CDR3 length equals 15 residues. With 1 base clipped from V and 8 bases from J, the junction kept 9 bases outside the gene matches. Per germline, CDR1 SGHTA and CDR2 FQGNSA. As DNA, the CDR3 is TGTGCCAGCAGCTTAGGGATGTCTAGCGGCGGTACGCAGTATTTT. Encoded protein: CASSLGMSSGGTQYF.

This clone occurred once. This sequence joins TRBV6-5 and TRBJ1-5, with D perhaps matching TRBD1 (5 bases). Germline V CDR1 and CDR2: MNHEY, SVGAGI. The CDR3 spans 15 residues. With 7 bases removed from V and 8 bases from J, the gap between germline ends came to 21 bases. As DNA, the CDR3 is TGTGCCAGCAAGTCGTCGGGGGGAATCGCGGAGCCCCAGCATTTT. Translation gives CASKSSGGIAEPQHF.

The chain couples TRBV5-8 to TRBJ1-5, with TRBD1 matching 11 bases. Germline V gene data show CDR1 as SGHTS and CDR2 as YDEGEE. This CDR3 is built from 16 residues. Trimming at V came to 4 bases and at J to 2 bases, leaving 5 bases not matched to a gene. As DNA, the CDR3 is TGTGCCAGCAGCCCGGACAGGGGGCGAGGCAATCAGCCCCAGCATTTT. Amino acid sequence: CASSPDRGRGNQPQHF.

The rearrangement links TRBV7-8 to TRBJ2-1, with D tentatively TRBD1 (6 bases). Trimming shortened V by 4 bases and J by 3 bases, and 13 bases separated the two germline ends. The CDR3 is made up of 15 amino acids. Germline V CDR1 and CDR2: SGHVS, FQNEAQ. CDR3 sequence: CASSSQGIVYNEQFF. Written as DNA, the CDR3 is TGTGCCAGCAGCTCACAGGGCATCGTCTACAATGAGCAGTTCTTC.

V and J are TRBV10-3 and TRBJ2-5; 7 bases align to TRBD2. The V segment lost 0 bases and the J segment 5 bases; nucleotides outside the gene matches: 6. Germline V gives CDR1 ENHRY, CDR2 SYGVKD. The CDR3 sequence is 15 residues long. The CDR3 loop is CAISESSSGKETQYF. The DNA of the CDR3 is TGTGCCATCAGTGAGTCGTCTAGCGGAAAGGAGACCCAGTACTTC.